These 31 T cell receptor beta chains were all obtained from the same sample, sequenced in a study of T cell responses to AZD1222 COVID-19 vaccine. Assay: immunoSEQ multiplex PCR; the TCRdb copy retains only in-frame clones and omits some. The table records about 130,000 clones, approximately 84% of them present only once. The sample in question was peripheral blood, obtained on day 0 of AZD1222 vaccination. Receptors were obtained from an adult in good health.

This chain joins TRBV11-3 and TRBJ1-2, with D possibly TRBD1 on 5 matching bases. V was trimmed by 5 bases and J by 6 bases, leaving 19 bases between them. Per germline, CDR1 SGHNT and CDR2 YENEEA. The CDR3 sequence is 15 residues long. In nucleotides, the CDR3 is TGTGCCAGCAGCGAATTAGGCCGGGGGAGGGATGGCTACACCTTC. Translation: CASSELGRGRDGYTF.

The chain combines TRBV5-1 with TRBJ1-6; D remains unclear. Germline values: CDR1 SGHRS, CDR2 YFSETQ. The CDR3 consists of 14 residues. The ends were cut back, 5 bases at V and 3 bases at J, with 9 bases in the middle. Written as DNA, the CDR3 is TGCGCCAGCAGTAAGGCGGGCTATAATTCACCCCTCCACTTT. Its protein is CASSKAGYNSPLHF.

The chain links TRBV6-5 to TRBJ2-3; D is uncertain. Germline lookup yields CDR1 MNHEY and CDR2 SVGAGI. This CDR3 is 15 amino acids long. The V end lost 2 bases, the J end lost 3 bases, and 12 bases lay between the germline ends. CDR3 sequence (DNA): TGTGCCAGCAGTTACGCCCCCCCGGAGACAGATACGCAGTATTTT. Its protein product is CASSYAPPETDTQYF.

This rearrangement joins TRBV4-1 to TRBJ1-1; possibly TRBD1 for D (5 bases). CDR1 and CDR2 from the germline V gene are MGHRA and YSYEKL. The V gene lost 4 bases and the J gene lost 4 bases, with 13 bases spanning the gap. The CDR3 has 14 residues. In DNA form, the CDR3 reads TGCGCCAGCAGCCCCCTTCCAGGGATCACTGAAGCTTTCTTT. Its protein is CASSPLPGITEAFF.

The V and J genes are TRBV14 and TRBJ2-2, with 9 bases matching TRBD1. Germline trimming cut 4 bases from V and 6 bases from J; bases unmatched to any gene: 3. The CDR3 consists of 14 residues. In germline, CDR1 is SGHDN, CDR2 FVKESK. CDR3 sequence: CASSRQGEAGELFF. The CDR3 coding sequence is TGTGCCAGCAGCCGACAGGGGGAGGCCGGGGAGCTGTTTTTT.

This chain's CDR3 is CASSLQGRGPQHF. For the CDR3, the DNA is TGCGCCAGCAGCTTGCAGGGGCGCGGGCCCCAGCATTTT. The rearrangement joins TRBV5-1 to TRBJ1-5; tentatively, D is TRBD1 (6 bases). This CDR3 is built from 13 residues. With 1 base removed from V and 9 bases from J, the gap between germline ends came to 11 bases. Germline V lookup: CDR1 SGHRS, CDR2 YFSETQ.

In DNA form, the CDR3 reads TGTGCCAGCAGCGTAGGCGGGGGATCGGGTACAGATACGCAGTATTTT. It specifies CASSVGGGSGTDTQYF. This sequence joins TRBV9 and TRBJ2-3; TRBD2 matches at 7 bases. The CDR3 runs to 16 residues. Germline V gene sequence: CDR1 SGDLS, CDR2 YYNGEE. Trimming cost V 0 bases and J 3 bases; bases outside gene matches: 7.

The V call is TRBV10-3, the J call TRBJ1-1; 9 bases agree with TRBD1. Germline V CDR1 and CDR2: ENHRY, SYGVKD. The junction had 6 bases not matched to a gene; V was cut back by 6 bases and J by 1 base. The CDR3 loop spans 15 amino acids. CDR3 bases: TGTGCCATCAGCGCGCTGACAGGGGGGAACACTGAAGCTTTCTTT. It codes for CAISALTGGNTEAFF.

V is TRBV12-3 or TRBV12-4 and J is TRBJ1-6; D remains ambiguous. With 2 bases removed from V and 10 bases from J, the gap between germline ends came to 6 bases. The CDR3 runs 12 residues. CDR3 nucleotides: TGTGCCAGCAGTTTAAACCGCTCACCCCTCCACTTT. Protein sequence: CASSLNRSPLHF.

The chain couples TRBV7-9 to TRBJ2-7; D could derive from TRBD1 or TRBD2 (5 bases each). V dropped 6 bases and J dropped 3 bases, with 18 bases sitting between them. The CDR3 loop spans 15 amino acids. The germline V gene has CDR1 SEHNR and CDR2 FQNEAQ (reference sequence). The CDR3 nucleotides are TGTGCCAGCAGACCCGGGACCCCACCCTTCTACGAGCAGTACTTC. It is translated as CASRPGTPPFYEQYF.

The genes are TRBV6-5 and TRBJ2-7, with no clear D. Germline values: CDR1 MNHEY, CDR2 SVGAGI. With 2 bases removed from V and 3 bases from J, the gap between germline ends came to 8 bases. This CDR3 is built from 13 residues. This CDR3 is CASSYAPGYEQYF. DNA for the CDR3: TGTGCCAGCAGTTACGCTCCAGGCTACGAGCAGTACTTC.

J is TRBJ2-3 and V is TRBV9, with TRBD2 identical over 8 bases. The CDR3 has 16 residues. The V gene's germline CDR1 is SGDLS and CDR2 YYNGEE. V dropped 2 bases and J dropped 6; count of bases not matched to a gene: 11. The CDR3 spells CASSVSLGSGVDTQYF. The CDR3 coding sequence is TGTGCCAGCAGCGTGAGCTTGGGTAGCGGGGTGGATACGCAGTATTTT.

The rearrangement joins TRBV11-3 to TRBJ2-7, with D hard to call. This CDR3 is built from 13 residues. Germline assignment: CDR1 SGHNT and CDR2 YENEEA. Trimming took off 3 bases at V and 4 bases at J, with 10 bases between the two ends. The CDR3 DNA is TGTGCCAGCAGCTTTGAGCAAGAATACGAGCAGTACTTC. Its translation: CASSFEQEYEQYF.

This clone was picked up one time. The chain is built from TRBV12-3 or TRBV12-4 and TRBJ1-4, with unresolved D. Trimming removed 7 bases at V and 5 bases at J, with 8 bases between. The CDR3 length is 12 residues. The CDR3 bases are TGTGCCAGCAACCCCGGCAATGAAAAACTGTTTTTT. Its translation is CASNPGNEKLFF.

The CDR3 reads CSVDTETQYF. The CDR3, as DNA: TGCAGCGTTGATACGGAGACCCAGTACTTC. The chain links TRBV29-1 to TRBJ2-5, with D hard to call. The CDR3 runs to 10 residues. Trimming left V 3 bases short and J 5 bases short, with 4 bases between. CDR1 and CDR2 from the germline V gene are SQVTM and ANQGSEA. Looking up the rest from reference TRBV29-1 and TRBJ2-5 gives the full variable domain: SAVISQKPSRDICQRGTSLTIQCQVDSQVTMMFWYRQQPGQSLTLIATANQGSEATYESGFVIDKFPISRPNLTFSTLTVSNMSPEDSSIYLCSVDTETQYFGPGTRLLVL.

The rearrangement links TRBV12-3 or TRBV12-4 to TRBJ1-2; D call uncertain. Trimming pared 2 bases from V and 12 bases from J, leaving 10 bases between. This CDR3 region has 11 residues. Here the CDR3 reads CASSLREVHTF. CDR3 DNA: TGTGCCAGCAGTTTAAGGGAGGTACACACCTTC.

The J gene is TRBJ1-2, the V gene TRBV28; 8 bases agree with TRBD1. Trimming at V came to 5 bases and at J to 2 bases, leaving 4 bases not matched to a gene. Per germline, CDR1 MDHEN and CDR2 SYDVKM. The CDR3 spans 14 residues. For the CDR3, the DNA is TGTGCCAGCAGTACTCCAGGGGGCAACTATGGCTACACCTTC. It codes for CASSTPGGNYGYTF.

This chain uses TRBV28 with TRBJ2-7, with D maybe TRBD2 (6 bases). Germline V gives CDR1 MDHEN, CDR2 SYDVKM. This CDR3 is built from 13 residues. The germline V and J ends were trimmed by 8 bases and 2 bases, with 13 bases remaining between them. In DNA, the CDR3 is TGTGCCAGCGCCACCTCGGGGGCCTACGAGCAGTACTTC. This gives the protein CASATSGAYEQYF.

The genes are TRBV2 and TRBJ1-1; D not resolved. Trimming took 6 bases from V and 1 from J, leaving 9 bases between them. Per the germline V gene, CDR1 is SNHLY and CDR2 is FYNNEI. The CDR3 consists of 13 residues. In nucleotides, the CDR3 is TGTGCCAGCAGGCTTACCTGGAACACTGAAGCTTTCTTT. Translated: CASRLTWNTEAFF.

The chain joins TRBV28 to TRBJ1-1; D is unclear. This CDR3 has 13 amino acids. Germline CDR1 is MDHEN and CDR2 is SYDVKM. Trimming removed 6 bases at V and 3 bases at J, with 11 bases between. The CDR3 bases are TGTGCCAGCAGCCCGGGTCGGTACACTGAAGCTTTCTTT. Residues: CASSPGRYTEAFF.

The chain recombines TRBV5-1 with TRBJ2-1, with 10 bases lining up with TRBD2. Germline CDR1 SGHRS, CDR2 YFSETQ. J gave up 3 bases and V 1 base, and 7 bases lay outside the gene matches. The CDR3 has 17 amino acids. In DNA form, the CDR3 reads TGCGCCAGCAGCTTGAAGGCTAGCGGGGGAGTCTACAATGAGCAGTTCTTC. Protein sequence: CASSLKASGGVYNEQFF.

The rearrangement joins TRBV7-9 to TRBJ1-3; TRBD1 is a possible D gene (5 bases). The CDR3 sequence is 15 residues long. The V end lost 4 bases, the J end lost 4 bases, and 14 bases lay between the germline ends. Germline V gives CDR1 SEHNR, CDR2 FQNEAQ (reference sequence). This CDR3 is CASSSIGAGGNTIYF. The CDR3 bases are TGTGCCAGCAGCTCCATTGGGGCAGGGGGAAACACCATATATTTT.

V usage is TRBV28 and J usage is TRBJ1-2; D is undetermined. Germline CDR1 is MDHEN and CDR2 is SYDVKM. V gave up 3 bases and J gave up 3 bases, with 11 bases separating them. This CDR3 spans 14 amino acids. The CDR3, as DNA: TGTGCCAGCAGTTTCGCCCGGGATTACTATGGCTACACCTTC. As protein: CASSFARDYYGYTF.

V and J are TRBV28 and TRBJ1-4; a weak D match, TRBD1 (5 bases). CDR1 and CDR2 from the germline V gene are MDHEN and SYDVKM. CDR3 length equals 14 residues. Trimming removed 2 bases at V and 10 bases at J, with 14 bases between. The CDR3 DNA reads TGTGCCAGCAGTTTACTGCAGGGTCCGGGAAAACTGTTTTTT. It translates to CASSLLQGPGKLFF.

The CDR3: CASSTGVKVAEAFF. The CDR3 DNA reads TGTGCCAGCAGCACCGGCGTGAAGGTCGCTGAAGCTTTCTTT. The V gene is TRBV9, the J gene TRBJ1-1; D unresolved. The V gene's germline CDR1 is SGDLS and CDR2 YYNGEE. V lost 4 bases and J lost 6, with 16 bases in between. The CDR3 length is 14 residues.

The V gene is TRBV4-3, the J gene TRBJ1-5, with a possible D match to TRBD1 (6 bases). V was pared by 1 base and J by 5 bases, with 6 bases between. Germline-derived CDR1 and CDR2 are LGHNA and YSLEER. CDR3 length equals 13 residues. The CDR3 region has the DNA TGCGCCAGCAGCCAAGCAGGGGATCAGCCCCAGCATTTT. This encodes CASSQAGDQPQHF.

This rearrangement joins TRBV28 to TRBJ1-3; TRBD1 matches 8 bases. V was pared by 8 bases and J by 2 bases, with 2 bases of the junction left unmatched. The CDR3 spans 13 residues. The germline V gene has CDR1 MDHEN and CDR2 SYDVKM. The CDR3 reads CASGTGPGNTIYF. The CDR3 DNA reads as TGTGCCAGCGGGACAGGCCCTGGAAACACCATATATTTT.

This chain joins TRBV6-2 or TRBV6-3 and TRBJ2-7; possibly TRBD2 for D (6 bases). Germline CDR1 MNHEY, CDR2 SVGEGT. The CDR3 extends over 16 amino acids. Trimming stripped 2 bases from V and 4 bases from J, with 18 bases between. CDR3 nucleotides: TGTGCCAGCAGTTACGAAGTATTGGGACTTGGGTACGAGCAGTACTTC. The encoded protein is CASSYEVLGLGYEQYF.

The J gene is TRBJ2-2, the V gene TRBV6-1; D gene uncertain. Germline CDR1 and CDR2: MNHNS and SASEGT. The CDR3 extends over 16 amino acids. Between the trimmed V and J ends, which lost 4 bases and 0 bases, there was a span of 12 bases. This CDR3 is CASSARDRPNTGELFF. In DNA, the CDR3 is TGTGCCAGCAGTGCGCGAGACCGCCCGAACACCGGGGAGCTGTTTTTT.

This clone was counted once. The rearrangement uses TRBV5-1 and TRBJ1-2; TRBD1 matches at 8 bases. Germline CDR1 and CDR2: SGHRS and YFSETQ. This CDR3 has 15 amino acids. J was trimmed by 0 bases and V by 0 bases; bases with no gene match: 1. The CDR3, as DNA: TGCGCCAGCAGCTTGGCGACAGGGGCTAACTATGGCTACACCTTC. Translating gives CASSLATGANYGYTF.

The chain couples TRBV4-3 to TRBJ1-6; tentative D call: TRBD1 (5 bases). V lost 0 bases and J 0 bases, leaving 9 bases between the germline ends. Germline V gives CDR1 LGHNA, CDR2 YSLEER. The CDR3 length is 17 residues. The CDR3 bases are TGCGCCAGCAGCCAAGATTCAGACAGCTCCTATAATTCACCCCTCCACTTT. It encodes CASSQDSDSSYNSPLHF.